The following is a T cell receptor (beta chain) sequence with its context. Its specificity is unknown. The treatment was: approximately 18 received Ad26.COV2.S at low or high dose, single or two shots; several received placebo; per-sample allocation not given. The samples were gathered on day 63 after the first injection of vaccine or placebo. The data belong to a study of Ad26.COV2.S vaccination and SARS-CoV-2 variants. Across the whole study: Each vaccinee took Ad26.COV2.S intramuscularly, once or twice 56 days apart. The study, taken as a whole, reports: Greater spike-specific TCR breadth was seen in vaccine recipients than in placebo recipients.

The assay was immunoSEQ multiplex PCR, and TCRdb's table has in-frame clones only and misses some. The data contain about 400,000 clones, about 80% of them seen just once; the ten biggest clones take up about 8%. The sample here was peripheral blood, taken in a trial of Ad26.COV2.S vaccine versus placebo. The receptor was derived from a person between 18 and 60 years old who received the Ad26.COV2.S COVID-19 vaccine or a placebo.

CDR3 nucleotides: TGTGCCAGTACTCCAGGGGGCGTTAGGGAGACCCAGTACTTC. Translation: CASTPGGVRETQYF. The chain has TRBV19 and TRBJ2-5; the match to TRBD1 covers 8 bases. From germline, CDR1 is LNHDA and CDR2 SQIVND (reference sequence). V lost 7 bases and J lost 5; bases outside the gene matches: 9. This CDR3 spans 14 amino acids.